The following is a TCR beta chain sequence with its context. Authors' methods: Counts of nucleated cells, estimated from reference gene primer amplification, were obtained. Clones were read by immunoSEQ multiplex PCR, and TCRdb kept only the in-frame ones, dropping some. V and J calls and clone size are as listed in that table; D and trimming were resolved from the DNA. The table records under 200,000 clones, more than 70% of them present only once. V lost 7 bases and J 4 bases, leaving 13 bases between the germline ends. Looked up from germline, CDR1 is MNHEY and CDR2 is SVGAGI. The CDR3 spans 13 residues. The source of the sample is a study of blood T cell repertoires in COVID-19. Study details: Material from acute and convalescent COVID-19 was sourced from the United States, Italy and Spain. PBMCs, B-cell-depleted T cells, or T cells were the source of the cDNA or gDNA that made up the material.

This TCR was recovered from a middle-aged man with active or convalescent COVID-19. The sample consisted of peripheral blood. The chain joins TRBV6-5 to TRBJ1-1, with D perhaps TRBD1 (5 bases). CDR3 DNA: TGTGCCAGCAATCGCGGGGGAGGCACTGAAGCTTTCTTT. The encoded protein is CASNRGGGTEAFF.